The 26 T cell receptor beta chains in this list originate from one sample, sequenced in a study of OX40 agonist ivuxolimab in advanced cancers. Data came from immunoSEQ multiplex PCR; TCRdb stores just in-frame clones and leaves some out. The sample consists of about 62,000 clones, roughly 82% of them appearing once. Sample: CD4+ or CD8+ T cells sorted from blood, taken in a trial of the OX40 agonist ivuxolimab. The receptors were sampled from an adult with an advanced solid tumor such as melanoma, head and neck, liver or kidney cancer.

The chain uses TRBV19 and TRBJ1-1; 10 bases are a match to TRBD1. The CDR3 totals 15 residues. V lost 4 bases to trimming and J lost 3 bases; unmatched junction nucleotides: 5. Germline loops: CDR1 LNHDA, CDR2 SQIVND (reference sequence). CDR3 protein: CASSTRDRGYTEAFF. The CDR3 nucleotides are TGTGCCAGTAGTACTCGGGACAGGGGATACACTGAAGCTTTCTTT. The variable domain in full, with the rest retrieved from reference TRBV19 and TRBJ1-1, is DGGITQSPKYLFRKEGQNVTLSCEQNLNHDAMYWYRQDPGQGLRLIYYSQIVNDFQKGDIAEGYSVSREKKESFPLTVTSAQKNPTAFYLCASSTRDRGYTEAFFGQGTRLTVV.

The gene calls are TRBV2 and TRBJ1-4; no clear D. V was shortened by 7 bases and J by 7 bases, with 16 bases between the two germline ends. Looked up from germline, CDR1 is SNHLY and CDR2 is FYNNEI. The CDR3 has 14 residues. For the CDR3, the DNA is TGTGCCAGCATGGTGAGACCTCCGGTTGAAAAACTGTTTTTT. Residues: CASMVRPPVEKLFF.

This sequence joins TRBV2 and TRBJ2-2, with a tentative D call TRBD1 (6 bases). This CDR3 has 13 amino acids. CDR1 SNHLY and CDR2 FYNNEI come from the germline V gene. V dropped 4 bases and J dropped 7 bases, with 10 bases sitting between them. The CDR3 protein is CASSARGGGELFF. In nucleotides, the CDR3 is TGTGCCAGCAGTGCCAGGGGTGGCGGGGAGCTGTTTTTT.

The chain employs TRBV5-6 and TRBJ2-1; 11 bases agree with TRBD2. Germline CDR1 is SGHDT and CDR2 is YYEEEE. J lost 6 bases, V lost 0 bases, and 11 bases had no gene match. The CDR3 has 18 residues. The CDR3 DNA sequence: TGTGCCAGCAGCTTGGTGGGGCTCCTAGCGGGAGGTGGCAATGAGCAGTTCTTC. This translates into CASSLVGLLAGGGNEQFF.

The chain links TRBV7-8 to TRBJ2-1; TRBD2 might be the D (5 bases). The germline V gene has CDR1 SGHVS and CDR2 FQNEAQ. This CDR3 spans 15 amino acids. V lost 3 bases to trimming and J lost 8 bases, with 17 bases between them. CDR3 nucleotides: TGTGCCAGCAGCTTCCCGGGCCCCCCCGGGGATGAGCAGTTCTTC. Translated, it gives CASSFPGPPGDEQFF.

The chain has TRBV6-5 and TRBJ1-2; unclear D gene. CDR1 is MNHEY, CDR2 SVGAGI, per germline. V was clipped by 0 bases and J by 3 bases, with 5 bases between them. This CDR3 contains 13 residues. CDR3 DNA sequence: TGTGCCAGCAGTTACTCGGGTGACTATGGCTACACCTTC. It codes for CASSYSGDYGYTF.

This clone was picked up many times. The CDR3 spells CASSYPTGENSPLHF. For the CDR3, the DNA is TGTGCCAGCAGTTACCCGACAGGGGAAAATTCACCCCTCCACTTT. The J gene is TRBJ1-6, the V gene TRBV6-5; 8 bases agree with TRBD1. Germline assignment: CDR1 MNHEY and CDR2 SVGAGI. Trimming took 2 bases from V and 7 from J; bases not matched to a gene: 4. The CDR3 sequence is 15 residues long.

This clone was seen a few times. DNA of the CDR3: TGTGCCAGCAGTTACTCGCAGTACGCGGGCTCTGGGGAGCTGTTTTTT. Translating it yields CASSYSQYAGSGELFF. The chain couples TRBV6-5 to TRBJ2-2, with D tentatively TRBD2 (5 bases). Trimming shortened V by 0 bases and J by 8 bases, and 16 bases separated the two germline ends. Germline values: CDR1 MNHEY, CDR2 SVGAGI. The CDR3 totals 16 residues.

Here the CDR3 DNA reads TGCGCCAGCAGCATACAGACAGGGGGATCGGAAAAACTGTTTTTT. It specifies CASSIQTGGSEKLFF. The genes are TRBV5-1 and TRBJ1-4, with TRBD1 matching over 9 bases. The CDR3 is made up of 15 amino acids. Germline CDR1 SGHRS, CDR2 YFSETQ. J gave up 8 bases and V 4 bases, and 9 bases lay outside the gene matches.

This CDR3 is CASSDMGLETQYF. In DNA, the CDR3 is TGTGCCAGCAGTGACATGGGGTTGGAGACCCAGTACTTC. V is TRBV25-1 and J is TRBJ2-5; D ambiguous. Germline CDR1 is MGHDK and CDR2 is SYGVNS. The CDR3 is made up of 13 amino acids. Trimming removed 3 bases from V and 5 bases from J, with 10 bases in between.

The chain employs TRBV28 and TRBJ2-7; D call uncertain. The CDR3 spans 12 residues. CDR1 MDHEN and CDR2 SYDVKM come from the germline V gene. Trimming cost V 3 bases and J 3 bases, with 6 bases left between them. The CDR3 region is CASSFDNYEQYF. Here the CDR3 DNA reads TGTGCCAGCAGTTTTGACAACTACGAGCAGTACTTC. Variable domain in full (rest from reference TRBV28 and TRBJ2-7): DVKVTQSSRYLVKRTGEKVFLECVQDMDHENMFWYRQDPGLGLRLIYFSYDVKMKEKGDIPEGYSVSREKKERFSLILESASTNQTSMYLCASSFDNYEQYFGPGTRLTVT.

The rearrangement joins TRBV19 to TRBJ2-1; TRBD2 is a possible D gene (5 bases). CDR1 and CDR2 from the germline V gene are LNHDA and SQIVND (reference sequence). This CDR3 spans 15 amino acids. The V end was cut by 0 bases, the J end by 9 bases, with 15 bases between. CDR3 in amino acids: CASSIDPARDGEQFF. CDR3 DNA: TGTGCCAGTAGTATAGATCCCGCCCGGGATGGTGAGCAGTTCTTC.

The rearrangement joins TRBV7-9 to TRBJ1-1; D may be TRBD1 (5 bases). Germline loops: CDR1 SEHNR, CDR2 FQNEAQ (reference sequence). V was trimmed by 5 bases and J by 1 base, leaving 11 bases between them. This CDR3 is built from 14 residues. CDR3 bases: TGTGCCAGCAGCCTCACAGGACGGAACACTGAAGCTTTCTTT. This sequence encodes CASSLTGRNTEAFF. The full variable domain, with the rest looked up from reference TRBV7-9 and TRBJ1-1, is DTGVSQNPRHKITKRGQNVTFRCDPISEHNRLYWYRQTLGQGPEFLTYFQNEAQLEKSRLLSDRFSAERPKGSFSTLEIQRTEQGDSAMYLCASSLTGRNTEAFFGQGTRLTVV.

The chain combines TRBV7-2 with TRBJ1-4, with D uncertain. Germline lookup yields CDR1 SGHTA and CDR2 FQGNSA. Trimming removed 0 bases at V and 7 bases at J, with 15 bases between. This CDR3 contains 16 residues. The CDR3 here is CASSLARGLGGEKLFF. The CDR3 DNA follows: TGTGCCAGCAGCTTAGCCCGAGGACTGGGAGGTGAAAAACTGTTTTTT. Complete variable domain (other parts from reference TRBV7-2 and TRBJ1-4): GAGVSQSPSNKVTEKGKDVELRCDPISGHTALYWYRQSLGQGLEFLIYFQGNSAPDKSGLPSDRFSAERTGGSVSTLTIQRTQQEDSAVYLCASSLARGLGGEKLFFGSGTQLSVL.

The rearrangement links TRBV28 to TRBJ1-5; 7 bases agree with TRBD1. The CDR3 is 17 residues long. Germline-derived CDR1 and CDR2 are MDHEN and SYDVKM. V dropped 1 base and J dropped 0; count of bases not matched to a gene: 6. CDR3 coding DNA: TGTGCCAGCAGTTTATTGGGGACAGTCTATAGCAATCAGCCCCAGCATTTT. This gives the protein CASSLLGTVYSNQPQHF.

V and J are TRBV6-5 and TRBJ2-7; D possibly corresponds to TRBD1 (5 bases). V was trimmed by 6 bases and J by 2 bases, leaving 8 bases between them. The CDR3 consists of 12 residues. The germline CDR1 and CDR2 sequences are MNHEY and SVGAGI. In DNA form, the CDR3 reads TGTGCCAGCAGGCAGGGCCCCTACGAGCAGTACTTC. Protein: CASRQGPYEQYF.

This clone was detected only a few times. The chain recombines TRBV2 with TRBJ2-7, with 7 bases lining up with TRBD1. The V and J ends lost 6 bases and 7 bases, in that order; junction bases with no gene match: 9. The CDR3 is 13 residues long. CDR1 SNHLY and CDR2 FYNNEI come from the germline V gene. CDR3 coding DNA: TGTGCCAGCAGCCTAGACAGGGTGGGGGAGCAGTACGTC. Its protein is CASSLDRVGEQYV.

The rearrangement uses TRBV6-5 and TRBJ2-1; TRBD1 agrees at 9 bases. This CDR3 spans 16 amino acids. J lost 9 bases, V lost 0 bases, and 9 bases had no gene match. CDR1 is MNHEY, CDR2 SVGAGI, per germline. CDR3 nucleotides: TGTGCCAGCAGTTACTCTTGGACAGGGGCATCGGGTGAGCAGTTCTTC. This encodes CASSYSWTGASGEQFF.

V gene TRBV2 combines with J gene TRBJ1-5; D uncertain. Germline CDR1 and CDR2: SNHLY and FYNNEI. CDR3 length equals 15 residues. Between the trimmed V and J ends, which lost 5 bases and 3 bases, there was a span of 14 bases. The CDR3 sequence: CASSRSEPPNQPQHF. The CDR3 DNA sequence: TGTGCCAGCAGTAGGTCGGAACCCCCCAATCAGCCCCAGCATTTT.

The rearrangement uses TRBV5-4 and TRBJ1-2; D perhaps matches TRBD1 (5 bases). Trimming pared 0 bases from V and 3 bases from J, leaving 9 bases between. Germline assignment: CDR1 SGHNT and CDR2 YYREEE (reference sequence). The CDR3 loop spans 14 amino acids. The CDR3 loop is CASSLDRLDYGYTF. The CDR3 DNA follows: TGTGCCAGCAGCTTGGACAGGCTTGACTATGGCTACACCTTC. Complete variable domain (other parts from reference TRBV5-4 and TRBJ1-2): ETGVTQSPTHLIKTRGQQVTLRCSSQSGHNTVSWYQQALGQGPQFIFQYYREEENGRGNFPPRFSGLQFPNYSSELNVNALELDDSALYLCASSLDRLDYGYTFGSGTRLTVV.

The V and J genes are TRBV19 and TRBJ2-2; weak D call: TRBD2 (6 bases). CDR1 is LNHDA and CDR2 is SQIVND in the germline V gene (reference sequence). This CDR3 region has 15 residues. Trimming took 3 bases from V and 2 from J, leaving 10 bases between them. In DNA form, the CDR3 reads TGTGCCAGTAGTATTACGGGGGTCAACACCGGGGAGCTGTTTTTT. This translates into CASSITGVNTGELFF.

Here the CDR3 reads CASSLYQQDYEQYF. CDR3 nucleotide sequence: TGTGCCAGCAGCTTGTACCAACAAGACTACGAGCAGTACTTC. The V call is TRBV5-5, the J call TRBJ2-7; D unclear. V gave up 1 base and J gave up 3 bases, with 11 bases separating them. The CDR3 length is 14 residues. The V gene's germline CDR1 is SGHKS and CDR2 YYEKEE (reference sequence).

The chain couples TRBV13 to TRBJ1-2, with D unclear. V was pared by 3 bases and J by 6 bases, with 17 bases between. The V gene's germline CDR1 is PRHDT and CDR2 FYEKMQ (reference sequence). The CDR3 spans 15 residues. The CDR3 bases are TGTGCCAGCAGCTTGGAGTTGACTCCAGGACATGGCTACACCTTC. Protein: CASSLELTPGHGYTF.

The chain is built from TRBV27 and TRBJ2-1; TRBD2 agrees at 9 bases. CDR3 size: 15 residues. V shed 3 bases, J shed 9 bases, and the junction held 9 bases outside the gene matches. Germline CDR1 is MNHEY and CDR2 is SMNVEV (reference sequence). For the CDR3, the DNA is TGTGCCAGCAGTTTCGGGCCAGCGGGAGGTAGTGAGCAGTTCTTC. Its protein product is CASSFGPAGGSEQFF.

As regards this clone: The sample contains more than one DNA sequence encoding this CDR3. The V gene is TRBV7-9, the J gene TRBJ2-5; 12 positions agree with TRBD2. V trimming: 2 bases; J trimming: 2 bases; junction bases outside the gene matches: 0. The CDR3 totals 15 residues. Germline CDR1 and CDR2: SEHNR and FQNEAQ (reference sequence). The CDR3 is CASSLLAGGQETQYF. In nucleotides, the CDR3 is TGTGCCAGCAGCTTACTAGCGGGAGGGCAAGAGACCCAGTACTTC.

The genes are TRBV6-6 and TRBJ1-2; TRBD1 might be the D (5 bases). Germline V CDR1 and CDR2: MNHNY, SVGAGI (reference sequence). CDR3 size: 13 residues. The germline V and J ends were trimmed by 3 bases and 5 bases, with 10 bases remaining between them. This CDR3 is CASSYSGAYGYTF. The DNA for the CDR3 is TGTGCCAGCAGTTATTCTGGGGCTTATGGCTACACCTTC.